This TCR beta chain was observed in a study of cytomegalovirus exposure and HLA in healthy donors. This CDR3 has 16 residues. Per germline, CDR1 SGHVS and CDR2 FNYEAQ. J lost 5 bases, V lost 2 bases, and 7 bases had no gene match. Primers included in the PCR were 60 Vbeta and 13 Jbeta primers. Method: immunoSEQ multiplex PCR; TCRdb's copy keeps in-frame clones and lacks some. In the table there are under 70,000 clones, approximately 84% of which are singletons. This clonotype originated in a man aged 45-65 years in good health and CMV-seronegative. The chain combines TRBV7-6 with TRBJ2-7; 12 nucleotides align to TRBD2. Sequencing was performed on PBMCs. CDR3 region: CASSLSSGGVWNEQYF. CDR3 nucleotides: TGTGCCAGCAGCTTATCTAGCGGGGGGGTATGGAACGAGCAGTACTTC.